The 15 T cell receptor beta chains listed next were all sequenced from one sample in a study of T cell repertoires in cytomegalovirus infection. These receptors are not linked to any known antigen. TCRdb itself ran the reads through MiXCR, one entry per CDR3 protein. Here the sample spans around 750,000 distinct CDR3 sequences, approximately 32% being singletons. The sample consisted of cultured CD8+ T cells from PBMCs, taken from culture after CMV antigen stimulation. These receptors originate from a human donor in good health (CMV status not recorded). Some clones in this sample may be carry-over from other donors' samples.

The rearrangement uses TRBV19 and TRBJ1-3; D ambiguous. V dropped 3 bases and J dropped 0 bases, with 12 bases sitting between them. The CDR3 covers 16 residues. Germline-derived CDR1 and CDR2 are LNHDA and SQIVND (reference sequence). CDR3 coding DNA: TGTGCCAGTAGTATGGGCCAGTCGAGCTCTGGAAACACCATATATTTT. Translating gives CASSMGQSSSGNTIYF. The whole variable domain, filled in from reference TRBV19 and TRBJ1-3, reads DGGITQSPKYLFRKEGQNVTLSCEQNLNHDAMYWYRQDPGQGLRLIYYSQIVNDFQKGDIAEGYSVSREKKESFPLTVTSAQKNPTAFYLCASSMGQSSSGNTIYFGEGSWLTVV.

This sequence joins TRBV11-3 and TRBJ2-2; either TRBD1 or TRBD2 may supply D (6 bases each). CDR1 SGHNT and CDR2 YENEEA come from the germline V gene. With 1 base removed from V and 6 bases from J, the gap between germline ends came to 24 bases. The CDR3 has 19 residues. This CDR3 reads CASSLGGVLPGHTSGELFF. CDR3 nucleotide sequence: TGTGCCAGCAGCTTAGGCGGGGTTCTTCCGGGACATACCTCCGGGGAGCTGTTTTTT.

This clonotype has more than one count but fewer than ten. The chain carries TRBV4-1 and TRBJ2-1; 13 positions match TRBD2. CDR1 is MGHRA and CDR2 is YSYEKL in the germline V gene. The CDR3 runs 19 residues. The junction had 6 bases not matched to a gene; V was cut back by 1 base and J by 0 bases. CDR3 DNA sequence: TGCGCCAGCAGCCAAGCCCCGACTAGCGGGGGGAGCTCCTACAATGAGCAGTTCTTC. It is translated as CASSQAPTSGGSSYNEQFF.

This clonotype was found a few times. V gene TRBV6-2 or TRBV6-3 combines with J gene TRBJ2-5; maybe TRBD1 (6 bases). V was cut by 4 bases and J by 2 bases, with 20 bases left in between. Looked up from germline, CDR1 is MNHEY and CDR2 is SVGEGT. The CDR3 totals 17 residues. The CDR3 region is CASSLGVLDRSQETQYF. Written as DNA, the CDR3 is TGTGCCAGCAGTTTAGGTGTCTTGGACAGAAGTCAAGAGACCCAGTACTTC.

This clonotype was detected ten times or more. The chain employs TRBV7-6 and TRBJ2-7, with TRBD2 matching 8 bases. V lost 1 base to trimming and J lost 0 bases; unmatched junction nucleotides: 5. This CDR3 comprises 16 residues. CDR1 SGHVS and CDR2 FNYEAQ come from the germline V gene. CDR3 nucleotide sequence: TGTGCCAGCAGCTTAGGCGGGGGGCTCAGCTCCTACGAGCAGTACTTC. Protein sequence: CASSLGGGLSSYEQYF. Looking up the rest from reference TRBV7-6 and TRBJ2-7 gives the full variable domain: GAGVSQSPRYKVTKRGQDVALRCDPISGHVSLYWYRQALGQGPEFLTYFNYEAQQDKSGLPNDRFSAERPEGSISTLTIQRTEQRDSAMYRCASSLGGGLSSYEQYFGPGTRLTVT.

This chain joins TRBV4-3 and TRBJ2-1; TRBD1 aligns across 9 bases. There are 15 residues in the CDR3. Germline V gene lookup returns CDR1 LGHNA and CDR2 YSLEER. After removal of 0 bases from V and 6 bases from J, the junction contained 3 bases not matched to a gene. CDR3 residues: CASSQDLTGGNEQFF. The CDR3 nucleotides read TGCGCCAGCAGCCAAGATTTGACAGGGGGCAATGAGCAGTTCTTC.

This clonotype has a handful of counts. V and J are TRBV7-9 and TRBJ2-1, with no clear D. Germline assignment: CDR1 SEHNR and CDR2 FQNEAQ (reference sequence). The CDR3 runs 8 residues. With 8 bases removed from V and 14 bases from J, the gap between germline ends came to 7 bases. The CDR3 coding sequence is TGTGCCAGCTTCGTGGAGTTCTTC. Protein product: CASFVEFF.

This clonotype turned up a few times. V gene TRBV4-1 combines with J gene TRBJ2-1; the match to TRBD2 covers 9 bases. V shed 4 bases, J shed 3 bases, and the junction held 4 bases outside the gene matches. The V gene's germline CDR1 is MGHRA and CDR2 YSYEKL. The CDR3 is made up of 15 amino acids. CDR3 amino acids: CASSPGRGGYNEQFF. The CDR3 DNA reads TGCGCCAGCAGCCCGGGGCGGGGGGGCTACAATGAGCAGTTCTTC.

This clonotype was counted a few times. This chain connects TRBV27 to TRBJ2-7; D could derive from TRBD1 or TRBD2 (5 bases each). The CDR3 totals 15 residues. Germline CDR1 MNHEY, CDR2 SMNVEV (reference sequence). Trimming shortened V by 8 bases and J by 2 bases, and 19 bases separated the two germline ends. The CDR3 coding sequence is TGTGCCAGCTGTAGACTGAGGGACGGCGCCTACGAGCAGTACTTC. Amino acid sequence: CASCRLRDGAYEQYF.

A few counts support this clonotype. This chain links TRBV7-8 with TRBJ2-2; D perhaps matches TRBD2 (5 bases). The germline V and J ends were trimmed by 2 bases and 5 bases, with 15 bases remaining between them. CDR1 SGHVS and CDR2 FQNEAQ come from the germline V gene. The CDR3 is 16 amino acids. The DNA for the CDR3 is TGTGCCAGCAGCTTACGGAAAGGGTCGGGAACCGGGGAGCTGTTTTTT. Amino acid sequence: CASSLRKGSGTGELFF.

The chain links TRBV6-1 to TRBJ2-1; 9 nucleotides match TRBD1. This CDR3 contains 17 residues. The germline V gene encodes CDR1 MNHNS and CDR2 SASEGT. J was trimmed by 5 bases and V by 4 bases; bases with no gene match: 12. The CDR3 DNA sequence: TGTGCCAGCAGTGTAGTGCTACAGGGGGCGAGCCACAATGAGCAGTTCTTC. It yields the protein CASSVVLQGASHNEQFF.

J is TRBJ2-3 and V is TRBV15; D tentatively reads TRBD1 or TRBD2 (5 bases each). The ends were cut back, 1 base at V and 6 bases at J, with 5 bases in the middle. The CDR3 extends over 12 amino acids. Germline loops: CDR1 LNHNV, CDR2 YYDKDF (reference sequence). The CDR3 here is CATSRGGDTQYF. In nucleotides, the CDR3 is TGTGCCACCAGCAGAGGGGGGGATACGCAGTATTTT. Full variable domain (outside the CDR3, taken from reference TRBV15 and TRBJ2-3): DAMVIQNPRYQVTQFGKPVTLSCSQTLNHNVMYWYQQKSSQAPKLLFHYYDKDFNNEADTPDNFQSRRPNTSFCFLDIRSPGLGDTAMYLCATSRGGDTQYFGPGTRLTVL.

A remark on this clonotype: This may be a read error: a much more frequent sequence differs by one nucleotide. The chain employs TRBV7-2 and TRBJ1-6; D is unresolved. The CDR3 has 20 residues. From germline, CDR1 is SGHTA and CDR2 FQGNSA. Trimming stripped 4 bases from V and 7 bases from J, with 29 bases between. The CDR3 sequence: CASSSHPEGGFRVENSPLHF. DNA for the CDR3: TGTGCCAGCAGCTCGCACCCAGAGGGCGGATTCCGAGTTGAGAATTCACCCCTCCACTTT.

This clonotype was counted at least ten times. The chain is built from TRBV7-8 and TRBJ2-1, with D maybe TRBD1 (5 bases). This CDR3 is 13 amino acids long. The V gene's germline CDR1 is SGHVS and CDR2 FQNEAQ. Trimming cost V 3 bases and J 8 bases, with 11 bases left between them. CDR3 amino acids: CASSFPGYDEQFF. In nucleotides, the CDR3 is TGTGCCAGCAGCTTCCCAGGGTACGATGAGCAGTTCTTC. The full variable domain, its missing parts supplied by reference TRBV7-8 and TRBJ2-1, is GAGVSQSPRYKVAKRGQDVALRCDPISGHVSLFWYQQALGQGPEFLTYFQNEAQLDKSGLPSDRFFAERPEGSVSTLKIQRTQQEDSAVYLCASSFPGYDEQFFGPGTRLTVL.

The J gene is TRBJ1-2, the V gene TRBV20-1, with D hard to call. Deletions cut 0 bases from V and 8 bases from J, with 10 bases between. Germline-derived CDR1 and CDR2 are DFQATT and SNEGSKA (reference sequence). CDR3 length equals 12 residues. The CDR3 DNA follows: TGCAGTGCTAGAGAAGGCGGCGCAGGCTACACCTTC. It yields the protein CSAREGGAGYTF.